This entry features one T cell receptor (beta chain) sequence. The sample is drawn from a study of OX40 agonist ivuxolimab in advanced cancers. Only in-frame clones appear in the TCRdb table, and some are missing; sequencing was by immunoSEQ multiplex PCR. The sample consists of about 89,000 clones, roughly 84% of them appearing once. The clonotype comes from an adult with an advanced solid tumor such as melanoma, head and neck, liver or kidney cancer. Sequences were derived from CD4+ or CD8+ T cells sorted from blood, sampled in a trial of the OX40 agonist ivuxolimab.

This CDR3 is CASTKGQGERELFF. CDR3 bases: TGCGCCAGTACTAAGGGACAGGGGGAGAGGGAGCTGTTTTTT. The gene calls are TRBV4-3 and TRBJ2-2, with 11 bases that match TRBD1. The CDR3 length is 14 residues. V lost 9 bases and J lost 9; bases outside the gene matches: 9. The germline CDR1 and CDR2 sequences are LGHNA and YSLEER.